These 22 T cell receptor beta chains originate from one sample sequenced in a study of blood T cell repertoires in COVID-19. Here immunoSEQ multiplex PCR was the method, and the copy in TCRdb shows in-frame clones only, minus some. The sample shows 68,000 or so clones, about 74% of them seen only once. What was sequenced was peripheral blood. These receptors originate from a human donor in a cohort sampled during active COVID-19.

CDR3 sequence reads: CASNPGHGNTGELFF. The CDR3 nucleotides read TGTGCCAGCAATCCGGGACACGGTAACACCGGGGAGCTGTTTTTT. The chain is built from TRBV6-5 and TRBJ2-2; maybe TRBD1 (6 bases). The CDR3 loop spans 15 amino acids. Germline assignment: CDR1 MNHEY and CDR2 SVGAGI. Trimming removed 7 bases from V and 2 bases from J, with 14 bases in between.

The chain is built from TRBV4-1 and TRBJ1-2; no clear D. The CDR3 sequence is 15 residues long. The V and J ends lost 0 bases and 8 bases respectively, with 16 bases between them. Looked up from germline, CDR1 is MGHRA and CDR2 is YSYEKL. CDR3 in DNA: TGCGCCAGCAGCCAAGATAATGAGGTTCTTATAGGCTACACCTTC. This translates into CASSQDNEVLIGYTF.

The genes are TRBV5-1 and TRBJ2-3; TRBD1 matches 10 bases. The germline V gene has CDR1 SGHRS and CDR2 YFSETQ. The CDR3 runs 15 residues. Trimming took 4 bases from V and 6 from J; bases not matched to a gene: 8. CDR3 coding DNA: TGCGCCAGCAGCCTGGACGGACAGGGGGGTGATACGCAGTATTTT. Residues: CASSLDGQGGDTQYF.

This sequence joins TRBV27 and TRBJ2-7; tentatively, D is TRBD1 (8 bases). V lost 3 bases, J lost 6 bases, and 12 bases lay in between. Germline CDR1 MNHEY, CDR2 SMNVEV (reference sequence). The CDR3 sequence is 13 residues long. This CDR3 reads CASSFNRGGEQYF. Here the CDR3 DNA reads TGTGCCAGCAGTTTTAACAGGGGGGGCGAGCAGTACTTC.

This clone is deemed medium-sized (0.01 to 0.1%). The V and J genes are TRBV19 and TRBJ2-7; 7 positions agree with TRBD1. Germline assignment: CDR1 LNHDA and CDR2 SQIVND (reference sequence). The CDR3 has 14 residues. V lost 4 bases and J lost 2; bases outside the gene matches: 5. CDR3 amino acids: CASSTDRKAYEQYF. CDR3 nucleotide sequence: TGTGCCAGTAGTACGGACAGGAAGGCCTACGAGCAGTACTTC.

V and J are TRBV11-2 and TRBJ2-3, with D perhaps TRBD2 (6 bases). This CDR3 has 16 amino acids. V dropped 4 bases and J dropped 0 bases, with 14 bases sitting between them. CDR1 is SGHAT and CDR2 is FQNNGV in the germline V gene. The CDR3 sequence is CASSYQAGQSTDTQYF. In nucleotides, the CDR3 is TGTGCCAGCAGCTATCAAGCGGGCCAAAGCACAGATACGCAGTATTTT.

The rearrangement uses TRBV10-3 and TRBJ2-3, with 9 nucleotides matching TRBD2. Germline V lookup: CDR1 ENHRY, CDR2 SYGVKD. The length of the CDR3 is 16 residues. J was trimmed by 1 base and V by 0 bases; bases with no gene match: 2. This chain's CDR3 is CAISESVAGGTDTQYF. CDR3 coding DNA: TGTGCCATCAGTGAGTCGGTAGCGGGGGGCACAGATACGCAGTATTTT.

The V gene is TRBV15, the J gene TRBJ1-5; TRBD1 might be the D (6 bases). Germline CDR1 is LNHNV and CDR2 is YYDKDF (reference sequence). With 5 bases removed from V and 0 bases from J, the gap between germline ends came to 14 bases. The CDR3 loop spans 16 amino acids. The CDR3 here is CATSLDRSDSNQPQHF. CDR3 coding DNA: TGTGCCACCAGCCTTGACAGGTCCGATAGCAATCAGCCCCAGCATTTT.

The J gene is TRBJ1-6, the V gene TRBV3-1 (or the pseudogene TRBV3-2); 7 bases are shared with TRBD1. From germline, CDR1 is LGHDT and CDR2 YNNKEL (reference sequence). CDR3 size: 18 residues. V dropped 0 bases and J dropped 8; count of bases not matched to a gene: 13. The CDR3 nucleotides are TGTGCCAGCAGCCAAGAAGAAGGTGGACAGGACGAGGATTCACCCCTCCACTTT. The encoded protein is CASSQEEGGQDEDSPLHF.

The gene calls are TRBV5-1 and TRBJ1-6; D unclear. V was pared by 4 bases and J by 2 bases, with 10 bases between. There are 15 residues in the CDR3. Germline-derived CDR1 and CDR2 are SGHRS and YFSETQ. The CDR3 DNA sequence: TGCGCCAGCAGCCTAGAACTGGCCTATAATTCACCCCTCCACTTT. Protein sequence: CASSLELAYNSPLHF.

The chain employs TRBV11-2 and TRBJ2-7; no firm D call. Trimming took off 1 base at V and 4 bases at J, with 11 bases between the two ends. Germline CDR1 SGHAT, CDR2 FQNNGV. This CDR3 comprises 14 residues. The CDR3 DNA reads TGTGCCAGCAGCTTAGTCGAGTACGATTACGAGCAGTACTTC. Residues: CASSLVEYDYEQYF.

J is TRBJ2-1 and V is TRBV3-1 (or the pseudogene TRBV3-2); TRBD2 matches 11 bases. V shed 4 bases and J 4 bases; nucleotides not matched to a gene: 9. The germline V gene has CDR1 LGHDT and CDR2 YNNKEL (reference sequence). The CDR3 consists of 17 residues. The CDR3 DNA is TGTGCCAGCAGCCCCCTTTCCGGGACTAGCGGATACAATGAGCAGTTCTTC. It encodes CASSPLSGTSGYNEQFF.

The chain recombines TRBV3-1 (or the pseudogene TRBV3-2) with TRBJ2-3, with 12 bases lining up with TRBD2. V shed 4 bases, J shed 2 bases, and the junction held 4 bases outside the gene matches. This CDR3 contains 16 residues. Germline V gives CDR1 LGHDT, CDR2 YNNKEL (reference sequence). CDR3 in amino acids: CASSPGTSGFTDTQYF. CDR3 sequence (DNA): TGTGCCAGCAGCCCTGGGACTAGCGGGTTCACAGATACGCAGTATTTT.

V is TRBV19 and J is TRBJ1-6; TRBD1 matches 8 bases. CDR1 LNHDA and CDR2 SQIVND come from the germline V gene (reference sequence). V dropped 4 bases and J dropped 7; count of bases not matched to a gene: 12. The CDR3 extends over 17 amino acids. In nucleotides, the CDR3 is TGTGCCAGTAGTACCGACAGGGGAGTTTCGAAGAATTCACCCCTCCACTTT. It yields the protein CASSTDRGVSKNSPLHF. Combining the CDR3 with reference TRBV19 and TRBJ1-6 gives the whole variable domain DGGITQSPKYLFRKEGQNVTLSCEQNLNHDAMYWYRQDPGQGLRLIYYSQIVNDFQKGDIAEGYSVSREKKESFPLTVTSAQKNPTAFYLCASSTDRGVSKNSPLHFGNGTRLTVT.

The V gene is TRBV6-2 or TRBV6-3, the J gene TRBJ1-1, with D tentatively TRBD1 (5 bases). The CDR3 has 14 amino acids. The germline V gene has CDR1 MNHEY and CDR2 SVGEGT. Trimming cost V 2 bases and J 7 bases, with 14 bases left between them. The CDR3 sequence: CASSYGQGWGEAFF. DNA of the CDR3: TGTGCCAGCAGTTACGGGCAGGGATGGGGTGAAGCTTTCTTT.

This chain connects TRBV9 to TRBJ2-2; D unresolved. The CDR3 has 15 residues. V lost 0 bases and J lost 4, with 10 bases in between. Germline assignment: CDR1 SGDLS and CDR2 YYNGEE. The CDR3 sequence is CASSVESRTTGELFF. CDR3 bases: TGTGCCAGCAGCGTAGAATCTAGAACCACCGGGGAGCTGTTTTTT. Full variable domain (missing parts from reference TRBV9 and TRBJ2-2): DSGVTQTPKHLITATGQRVTLRCSPRSGDLSVYWYQQSLDQGLQFLIQYYNGEERAKGNILERFSAQQFPDLHSELNLSSLELGDSALYFCASSVESRTTGELFFGEGSRLTVL.

The CDR3: CASSPRFRGEQFF. The DNA for the CDR3 is TGTGCCAGCAGCCCCCGCTTTCGGGGTGAGCAGTTCTTC. The rearrangement uses TRBV7-2 and TRBJ2-1; a possible D gene is TRBD2 (5 bases). CDR3 length equals 13 residues. Per the germline V gene, CDR1 is SGHTA and CDR2 is FQGNSA. V gave up 5 bases and J gave up 9 bases, with 14 bases separating them.

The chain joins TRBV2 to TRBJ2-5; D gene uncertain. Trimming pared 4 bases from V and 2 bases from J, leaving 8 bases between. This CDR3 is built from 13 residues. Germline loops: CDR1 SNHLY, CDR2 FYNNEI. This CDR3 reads CASSVNLQETQYF. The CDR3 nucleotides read TGTGCCAGCAGTGTTAACTTACAAGAGACCCAGTACTTC.

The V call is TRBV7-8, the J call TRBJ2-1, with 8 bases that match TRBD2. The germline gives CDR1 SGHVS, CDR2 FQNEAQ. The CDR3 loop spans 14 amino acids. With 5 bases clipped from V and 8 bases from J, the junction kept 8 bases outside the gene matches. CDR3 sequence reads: CASSPRTSSDEQFF. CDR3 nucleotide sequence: TGTGCCAGCAGCCCACGGACTAGCTCCGATGAGCAGTTCTTC.

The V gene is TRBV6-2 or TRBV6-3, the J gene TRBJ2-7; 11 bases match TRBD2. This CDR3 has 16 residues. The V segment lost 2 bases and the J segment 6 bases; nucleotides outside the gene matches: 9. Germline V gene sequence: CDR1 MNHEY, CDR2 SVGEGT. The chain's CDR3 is CASSYPTTSGTSEQYF. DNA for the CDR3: TGTGCCAGCAGTTACCCCACGACTAGCGGGACAAGCGAGCAGTACTTC.

CDR3 in DNA: TGTGCCAGCTCCCAGAACAACAATGAAAAACTGTTTTTT. Protein product: CASSQNNNEKLFF. The J gene is TRBJ1-4, the V gene TRBV6-5; no reliable D call. V was clipped by 8 bases and J by 5 bases, with 12 bases between them. CDR3 length: 13 residues. Looked up from germline, CDR1 is MNHEY and CDR2 is SVGAGI.

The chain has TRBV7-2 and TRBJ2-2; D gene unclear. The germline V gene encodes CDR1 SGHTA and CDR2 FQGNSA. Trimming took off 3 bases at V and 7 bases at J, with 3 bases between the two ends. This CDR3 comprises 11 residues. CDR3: CASSFYGELFF. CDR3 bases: TGTGCCAGCAGCTTTTACGGGGAGCTGTTTTTT.